The 23 T cell receptor beta chains below come from one sample, sequenced in a study of shared clonotypes between healthy human individuals. Libraries were prepared by immunoSEQ multiplex PCR; TCRdb keeps only in-frame clonotypes and omits some of them. This sample has around 100,000 clones; around 73% occur once, and the top ten carry 20% to 25%. Sequencing was carried out using memory CD8+ T cells sorted from blood. Subset reported: CD45RO+ cells pooled with CCR7-negative TemRA cells. The receptors derive from a woman in her 30s in good health.

This clone was detected only a few times. The chain recombines TRBV25-1 with TRBJ2-3; 11 bases align to TRBD2. Germline V CDR1 and CDR2: MGHDK, SYGVNS. The CDR3 spans 18 residues. V dropped 4 bases and J dropped 6; count of bases not matched to a gene: 15. CDR3 in amino acids: CASSAGGTSGPTGDTQYF. The DNA of the CDR3 is TGTGCCAGCAGTGCTGGTGGGACTAGCGGACCGACAGGGGATACGCAGTATTTT.

This clone was counted a few times. The rearrangement uses TRBV4-1 and TRBJ1-1; D is unclear. Germline V lookup: CDR1 MGHRA, CDR2 YSYEKL. The CDR3 contains 13 residues. Trimming removed 0 bases from V and 10 bases from J, with 12 bases in between. In DNA, the CDR3 is TGCGCCAGCAGCCAAGATCGAGCGGATGGAGCTTTCTTT. This gives the protein CASSQDRADGAFF.

This chain connects TRBV28 to TRBJ2-2; D possibly matches TRBD1 or TRBD2 (5 bases each). This CDR3 spans 15 amino acids. Germline CDR1 MDHEN, CDR2 SYDVKM. Trimming took 6 bases from V and 7 from J, leaving 18 bases between them. CDR3 protein: CASSPVGVGGGELFF. As DNA, the CDR3 is TGTGCCAGCAGCCCAGTCGGCGTTGGGGGCGGGGAGCTGTTTTTT.

The rearrangement links TRBV5-1 to TRBJ2-6, with 12 nucleotides matching TRBD2. Germline V gene data show CDR1 as SGHRS and CDR2 as YFSETQ. V lost 4 bases, J lost 3 bases, and 8 bases stayed unmatched. This CDR3 has 18 residues. CDR3 sequence: CASSQLAGGPVGANVLTF. As DNA, the CDR3 is TGCGCCAGCAGCCAGCTAGCGGGAGGGCCAGTTGGGGCCAACGTCCTGACTTTC.

This clone was observed a few times. This chain connects TRBV10-3 to TRBJ1-5; D call uncertain. V lost 7 bases to trimming and J lost 7 bases, with 11 bases between them. The CDR3 covers 12 residues. Germline-derived CDR1 and CDR2 are ENHRY and SYGVKD. In DNA form, the CDR3 reads TGTGCCATCAAGCGGGAAGGGCAGCCCCAGCATTTT. It translates to CAIKREGQPQHF.

This clone came up a few times. Since a much larger clone is just one base distant, this may be a read error. Other DNA sequences of this sample code for an identical CDR3. The gene calls are TRBV7-6 and TRBJ2-7, with no clear D. V was clipped by 4 bases and J by 3 bases, with 10 bases between them. CDR1 SGHVS and CDR2 FNYEAQ come from the germline V gene. The CDR3 contains 13 residues. As DNA, the CDR3 is TGTGCCAGCAGCTCCGGGCCGAACTACGAGCAGTACTTC. Protein: CASSSGPNYEQYF.

This chain joins TRBV11-2 and TRBJ2-7; D might be TRBD1 (5 bases). This CDR3 region has 15 residues. Germline CDR1 SGHAT, CDR2 FQNNGV. The V gene lost 4 bases and the J gene lost 2 bases, with 15 bases spanning the gap. This chain's CDR3 is CASSSSWKGAYEQYF. CDR3 coding DNA: TGTGCCAGCAGCTCGTCCTGGAAAGGGGCCTACGAGCAGTACTTC.

The chain recombines TRBV6-4 with TRBJ2-7, with D tentatively TRBD2 (6 bases). In germline, CDR1 is MRHNA, CDR2 SNTAGT. The CDR3 is 15 amino acids. With 3 bases removed from V and 3 bases from J, the gap between germline ends came to 15 bases. In nucleotides, the CDR3 is TGTGCCAGCAGTGAACGGACGGGAGCGGTCTACGAGCAGTACTTC. Its protein product is CASSERTGAVYEQYF.

The V and J genes are TRBV15 and TRBJ1-3; 10 bases are a match to TRBD1. The germline V gene encodes CDR1 LNHNV and CDR2 YYDKDF (reference sequence). Trimming took 5 bases from V and 2 from J; bases not matched to a gene: 3. The CDR3 spans 15 residues. The CDR3 sequence is CATSGDRGTGNTIYF. The CDR3 bases are TGTGCCACCAGCGGGGACAGGGGAACTGGAAACACCATATATTTT.

The chain links TRBV25-1 to TRBJ2-5; 10 bases map to TRBD2. The better agreement between TRBJ2-7 and the DNA end casts doubt on the J call. Germline-derived CDR1 and CDR2 are MGHDK and SYGVNS. The CDR3 runs 16 residues. CDR3 coding DNA: TGTGCCAGCAGTGGGACTAGCGGTTCCACCGCCTACGAGCAGTACTTC. Translated: CASSGTSGSTAYEQYF.

The V gene is TRBV21-1, the J gene TRBJ2-7; TRBD2 is the table's D call and was not checked against the DNA. TRBV21-1 is labeled a pseudogene. The CDR3 has 15 amino acids. CDR3: CASSLEGGGTYEQYF. Here the CDR3 DNA reads TGTGCCAGCAGCTTAGAAGGCGGAGGGACCTACGAGCAGTACTTC.

V is TRBV14 and J is TRBJ2-5; 10 nucleotides agree with TRBD2. The J call is uncertain, as TRBJ2-7 better fits the DNA end. CDR3 length: 16 residues. The germline V gene has CDR1 SGHDN and CDR2 FVKESK. CDR3 region: CASSQDSASGSFEQYF. Here the CDR3 DNA reads TGTGCCAGCAGCCAAGATTCAGCTAGCGGGAGTTTCGAGCAGTACTTC.

The rearrangement uses TRBV4-2 and TRBJ2-7, with 7 positions matching TRBD2. V gave up 0 bases and J gave up 0 bases; unmatched junction bases: 5. CDR3 length equals 16 residues. Germline lookup yields CDR1 LGHNA and CDR2 YNFKEQ. CDR3 loop: CASSQEERGGSYEQYF. In DNA form, the CDR3 reads TGTGCCAGCAGCCAAGAGGAGCGGGGCGGCTCCTACGAGCAGTACTTC.

The CDR3 loop is CASSPNHLPYGYTF. The DNA for the CDR3 is TGTGCCAGCAGCCCAAATCACCTCCCCTATGGCTACACCTTC. This rearrangement joins TRBV7-9 to TRBJ1-2; D unclear. Germline loops: CDR1 SEHNR, CDR2 FQNEAQ (reference sequence). Trimming took 5 bases from V and 4 from J, leaving 14 bases between them. This CDR3 has 14 residues.

This chain joins TRBV5-1 and TRBJ2-5, with a tentative D call TRBD1 (5 bases). Germline V gives CDR1 SGHRS, CDR2 YFSETQ. Trimming removed 4 bases at V and 4 bases at J, with 26 bases between. CDR3 length: 18 amino acids. Here the CDR3 DNA reads TGCGCCAGCAGCAAGGGGATAGAATCGGCGTCAAGGAGAGAGACCCAGTACTTC. Translation gives CASSKGIESASRRETQYF.

Turning to this clone: This may come from a read error, since a much larger clone is one base off. The same CDR3 can be traced to other DNA sequences in this sample. The chain uses TRBV9 and TRBJ1-1; no reliable D call. Germline-derived CDR1 and CDR2 are SGDLS and YYNGEE. The CDR3 runs to 14 residues. Trimming pared 1 base from V and 2 bases from J, leaving 9 bases between. The CDR3 reads CASSVSWGNTEAFF. In DNA form, the CDR3 reads TGTGCCAGCAGCGTATCCTGGGGAAACACTGAAGCTTTCTTT. Full variable domain (rest looked up from reference TRBV9 and TRBJ1-1): DSGVTQTPKHLITATGQRVTLRCSPRSGDLSVYWYQQSLDQGLQFLIQYYNGEERAKGNILERFSAQQFPDLHSELNLSSLELGDSALYFCASSVSWGNTEAFFGQGTRLTVV.

V usage is TRBV7-8 and J usage is TRBJ2-7, with 8 bases identical to TRBD1. Germline V gene sequence: CDR1 SGHVS, CDR2 FQNEAQ. V dropped 4 bases and J dropped 5; count of bases not matched to a gene: 10. This CDR3 comprises 15 residues. CDR3: CASSSPGGGFHEQYF. CDR3 nucleotide sequence: TGTGCCAGCAGCTCCCCAGGGGGCGGGTTCCACGAGCAGTACTTC.

The chain couples TRBV9 to TRBJ2-2; tentatively, D is TRBD2 (6 bases). Trimming removed 0 bases at V and 1 base at J, with 22 bases between. The CDR3 extends over 20 amino acids. CDR1 is SGDLS, CDR2 YYNGEE, per germline. CDR3 sequence: CASSVVGEAGTYLNTGELFF. In DNA, the CDR3 is TGTGCCAGCAGCGTAGTTGGGGAGGCCGGGACTTACTTGAACACCGGGGAGCTGTTTTTT.

The rearrangement links TRBV11-1 to TRBJ2-7; D remains ambiguous. Germline CDR1 is SGHAT and CDR2 is FQDESV (reference sequence). The V and J ends lost 2 bases and 2 bases respectively, with 13 bases between them. The CDR3 covers 15 residues. The CDR3 DNA reads TGTGCCAGCAGCTTATTGGGGTCGGGTACCTACGAGCAGTACTTC. Translated: CASSLLGSGTYEQYF.

The V and J genes are TRBV6-1 and TRBJ1-1; possible D gene TRBD1, 6 bases. CDR1 and CDR2 from the germline V gene are MNHNS and SASEGT. The CDR3 length is 13 residues. Between the trimmed V and J ends, which lost 6 bases and 4 bases, there was a span of 12 bases. The CDR3: CASSSQQGTEAFF. Written as DNA, the CDR3 is TGTGCCAGCAGCTCCCAACAGGGCACTGAAGCTTTCTTT.

The chain is built from TRBV30 and TRBJ2-5; D is perhaps TRBD2 (6 bases). Near its end, the DNA agrees better with TRBJ2-7, so the J call may be wrong. Germline CDR1 reads GTSNPN; CDR2 reads SVGIG (reference sequence). This CDR3 contains 11 residues. CDR3 DNA sequence: TGTGCCTGCGGGAGAAGGTACGAGCAGTACTTC. It is translated as CACGRRYEQYF.

The rearrangement links TRBV9 to TRBJ2-7; D remains unclear. The CDR3 contains 15 residues. Looked up from germline, CDR1 is SGDLS and CDR2 is YYNGEE. Trimming pared 4 bases from V and 1 base from J, leaving 15 bases between. The CDR3 nucleotides read TGTGCCAGCAGCATTCCTGGGTCGCAATCCTACGAGCAGTACTTC. Protein: CASSIPGSQSYEQYF. The full variable domain, in which reference TRBV9 and TRBJ2-7 provide the parts outside the CDR3, is DSGVTQTPKHLITATGQRVTLRCSPRSGDLSVYWYQQSLDQGLQFLIQYYNGEERAKGNILERFSAQQFPDLHSELNLSSLELGDSALYFCASSIPGSQSYEQYFGPGTRLTVT.

This clone has only a few counts. The chain links TRBV6-1 to TRBJ2-7, with TRBD2 as a possible D gene (6 bases). Germline-derived CDR1 and CDR2 are MNHNS and SASEGT. Trimming left V 2 bases short and J 7 bases short, with 18 bases between. The CDR3 length is 15 residues. CDR3: CASSERTGEGGEQYF. CDR3 nucleotide sequence: TGTGCCAGCAGTGAACGGACGGGAGAAGGAGGGGAGCAGTACTTC.